This section outlines one T cell receptor beta chain sequence together with its context. There are 13 residues in the CDR3. CDR1 LGHDT and CDR2 YNNKEL come from the germline V gene (reference sequence). The V end was cut by 0 bases, the J end by 7 bases, with 7 bases between. The record originates from a study of blood T cell repertoires in COVID-19. The table came from immunoSEQ multiplex PCR; TCRdb's copy has only in-frame clones and leaves some out. This repertoire shows around 250,000 clones, 90% to 95% found once; its top ten account for more than 1%. This receptor was taken from a human donor in a cohort exposed to, infected with or recovered from COVID-19 (not recorded which). The donor label of this sample is uncertain. The gene calls are TRBV3-1 (or the pseudogene TRBV3-2) and TRBJ1-5; D is undetermined. Sequencing was done on a sample of PBMCs or T cells enriched from blood (not recorded which). This chain's CDR3 is CASSQDSRQPQHF. The CDR3, as DNA: TGTGCCAGCAGCCAAGATTCGAGACAGCCCCAGCATTTT.